This is a list of T cell receptor beta chains from one sample in a study of monozygotic twins with inflammatory bowel disease. TCRdb reanalyzed the 5' RACE reads and collapses them to one entry per CDR3 protein, without DNA. The sample includes some 160,000 distinct CDR3 sequences. The sequenced sample was blood. The receptors derive from a human donor with ulcerative colitis or Crohn's disease, or a healthy co-twin of an affected twin (not recorded which). The CDR3 runs from the conserved cysteine through the conserved F or W.

V,J,CDR3
TRBV28,TRBJ2-4,CASRDRGPKNIQYF
TRBV7-2,TRBJ1-1,CASSYRGPDTEAFF
TRBV20-1,TRBJ1-1,CSANRDYTEAFF
TRBV11-2,TRBJ1-4,CASATTGRGGEKLFF
TRBV5-1,TRBJ1-2,CASSLTDPYGYTF
TRBV2,TRBJ1-4,CASSAQTTSEKLFF
TRBV5-6,TRBJ1-2,CASSLDRVDYGYTF
TRBV14,TRBJ2-5,CASSQVGQGQETQYF
TRBV5-1,TRBJ1-1,CASTWGQQGNTEAFF
TRBV7-2,TRBJ2-1,CASSLASGVGYNEQFF
TRBV5-1,TRBJ1-6,CASSLTGDNSPLHF
TRBV5-1,TRBJ2-4,CASSEDRAVQYF
TRBV5-1,TRBJ2-5,CASSSTGVWETQYF
TRBV6-5,TRBJ2-4,CASSYSLAGESKNIQYF
TRBV7-6,TRBJ2-7,CASTEDRDTYEQYF
TRBV30,TRBJ2-6,CAWSSGANVLTF
TRBV21-1,TRBJ2-1,CASSKAVARSGSVDNEQFF
TRBV23-1,TRBJ2-2,CAVKRGGDTGELFF
TRBV30,TRBJ1-1,CAWSVPAGRTEAFF
TRBV3-1,TRBJ1-2,CASSQAGTGANGYTF
TRBV6-1,TRBJ1-4,CASSEARVAGEKLFF
TRBV11-2,TRBJ2-7,CASSLATGYDYEQYF
TRBV4-1,TRBJ1-1,CASSQEPGQGARHTEAFF
TRBV4-1,TRBJ2-3,CASSQLGLANTDTQYF
TRBV9,TRBJ2-2,CASSVTPNDAGELFF
TRBV9,TRBJ2-1,CASSRGDRGYNEQFF